This TCR beta chain was captured by sequencing in a study of response to subunit inactivated influenza vaccine. TCRdb re-called the RT-PCR reads with MiXCR, one entry per CDR3 protein. The sample yields about 520,000 distinct CDR3 sequences, roughly 7.6% seen once. This CDR3 comprises 14 residues. Looked up from germline, CDR1 is SEHNR and CDR2 is FQNEAQ (reference sequence). V gave up 4 bases and J gave up 3 bases, with 12 bases separating them. The sample consisted of PBMCs from blood, taken less than 25 months after vaccination. The V and J genes are TRBV7-9 and TRBJ1-1; D is unclear. This clonotype was obtained from a man aged 50-75 years who received an inactivated influenza vaccine. Here the CDR3 DNA reads TGTGCCAGCAGCTCGCGGTCTGGGGACACTGAAGCTTTCTTT. Residues: CASSSRSGDTEAFF.